These T cell receptor beta chains were read from a single sample in a study of T cells in localized non-small cell lung cancer. The repertoire was sequenced with immunoSEQ multiplex PCR; TCRdb's copy has only in-frame clones and lacks some. The sample records some 56,000 clones, just over 85% being singletons. The sequencing here drew on peripheral blood, taken before any cancer treatment. These receptors were collected from a woman aged 35 to 70 with stage I lung adenocarcinoma. The CDR3 runs from the conserved cysteine through the conserved F or W. The D gene is left open where the match is weak. Clone sizes are given selectively: once, few, many, or a class where the clone is expanded.

NA	TRBJ2-7	NA	TRBV6-6	CASSLRGGEQYF	TGTGCCAGCAGTCTCAGGGGAGGCGAGCAGTACTTC
NA	TRBJ1-2	NA	TRBV6-1	CAVQSSSYGYTF	TGTGCCGTGCAGTCTTCCTCCTATGGCTACACCTTC
TRBD1	TRBJ2-3	NA	TRBV10-2	CASSGTGTTDTQYF	TGCGCCAGCAGCGGGACAGGGACTACAGATACGCAGTATTTT
NA	TRBJ1-1	NA	TRBV18	CASSPPGGRTEAFF	TGTGCCAGCTCACCACCGGGAGGGCGCACTGAAGCTTTCTTT
NA	TRBJ1-6	NA	TRBV7-9	CASSPGEGYNSPLHF	TGTGCCAGCAGCCCGGGGGAGGGCTATAATTCACCCCTCCACTTT
TRBD1	TRBJ1-6	NA	TRBV30	CAWSATGAGSPLHF	TGTGCCTGGAGTGCTACAGGGGCTGGATCACCCCTCCACTTT
TRBD1	TRBJ2-5	NA	TRBV5-1	CASSFQGEKTQYF	TGCGCCAGCAGCTTCCAGGGGGAAAAGACCCAGTACTTC
TRBD1	TRBJ1-1	NA	TRBV7-9	CASSWPGGDAFF	TGTGCCAGCAGCTGGCCAGGGGGGGATGCTTTCTTT
NA	TRBJ2-7	NA	TRBV6-6	CASAPGRNYEQYF	TGTGCCAGCGCCCCCGGACGGAACTACGAGCAGTACTTC
NA	TRBJ2-7	medium-sized	TRBV7-6	CASSSYPGAGAYYEQYF	TGTGCCAGCAGCTCGTATCCCGGGGCGGGGGCTTACTACGAGCAGTACTTC
TRBD1	TRBJ1-6	NA	TRBV30	CAWKGQTRGNSPLHF	TGTGCCTGGAAGGGACAGACTAGGGGGAATTCACCCCTCCACTTT
NA	TRBJ1-5	once	TRBV6-1	CASSEGQPQPQHF	TGTGCCAGCAGCGAAGGACAGCCTCAGCCCCAGCATTTT
NA	TRBJ1-2	NA	TRBV28	CATGHGANYGYTF	TGTGCCACCGGACACGGGGCTAACTATGGCTACACCTTC
TRBD2	TRBJ2-3	NA	TRBV9	CASSVLAAPTDTQYF	TGTGCCAGCAGCGTCCTAGCGGCCCCCACAGATACGCAGTATTTT
TRBD1	TRBJ2-2	NA	TRBV12-5	CASDITGAGELFF	TGTGCTAGTGACATTACAGGGGCCGGGGAGCTGTTTTTT
TRBD2	TRBJ2-5	NA	TRBV4-3	CASSQGTSGGGETQYF	TGCGCCAGCAGCCAAGGGACTAGCGGGGGAGGAGAGACCCAGTACTTC
TRBD1	TRBJ2-7	NA	TRBV25-1	CASSRRTGPYEQYF	TGTGCCAGCAGCCGAAGGACAGGTCCCTACGAGCAGTACTTC
NA	TRBJ2-7	NA	TRBV5-5	CASSLVGGRYEQYF	TGTGCCAGCAGCTTGGTAGGGGGTCGGTACGAGCAGTACTTC
TRBD2	TRBJ2-2	NA	TRBV6-6	CASSQELAGIGELFF	TGTGCCAGCAGCCAAGAACTAGCGGGGATCGGGGAGCTGTTTTTT
NA	TRBJ2-7	NA	TRBV19	CASSIAGDEQYF	TGTGCCAGTAGTATAGCAGGGGACGAGCAGTACTTC
TRBD1	TRBJ1-2	once	TRBV13	CASSSGTGRGDGYTF	TGTGCCAGCAGCTCCGGGACAGGGAGAGGGGATGGCTACACCTTC
TRBD1	TRBJ1-1	NA	TRBV29-1	CSADRGRVSHTEAFF	TGCAGCGCAGACAGGGGCAGGGTCTCCCACACTGAAGCTTTCTTT
TRBD1	TRBJ1-6	NA	TRBV7-2	CASSVPGQGGSPLHF	TGTGCCAGCAGCGTACCGGGACAGGGGGGTTCACCCCTCCACTTT
NA	TRBJ1-1	NA	TRBV6-5	CASSAPGVTNTEAFF	TGTGCCAGCAGTGCCCCCGGGGTCACAAACACTGAAGCTTTCTTT
TRBD2	TRBJ2-1	NA	TRBV6-5	CASSSPGGPHEQFF	TGTGCCAGCAGTTCCCCGGGGGGGCCCCATGAGCAGTTCTTC
TRBD1	TRBJ1-5	NA	TRBV25-1	CASSTDRVNQPQHF	TGTGCCAGCAGCACCGACAGGGTCAATCAGCCCCAGCATTTT